These 31 T cell receptor beta chains originate from one sample sequenced in a study of OX40 agonist ivuxolimab in advanced cancers. Here immunoSEQ multiplex PCR was the method, and the copy in TCRdb shows in-frame clones only, minus some. The data contain about 69,000 clones, 91% of them singletons. The specimen was CD4+ or CD8+ T cells sorted from blood, collected in a trial of the OX40 agonist ivuxolimab. The source is an adult with an advanced solid tumor such as melanoma, head and neck, liver or kidney cancer.

V and J are TRBV5-6 and TRBJ2-7, with a weak D call TRBD1 (6 bases). V shed 6 bases and J shed 2 bases, with 15 bases lying between them. Germline V gives CDR1 SGHDT, CDR2 YYEEEE. This CDR3 contains 14 residues. CDR3 loop: CASTRRGSAYEQYF. The DNA of the CDR3 is TGTGCCAGCACCCGAAGGGGGTCCGCCTACGAGCAGTACTTC.

The rearrangement joins TRBV28 to TRBJ2-7; D is ambiguous. Germline assignment: CDR1 MDHEN and CDR2 SYDVKM. V dropped 6 bases and J dropped 7 bases, with 10 bases sitting between them. The CDR3 is 11 residues long. CDR3 nucleotides: TGTGCCAGCAGCCGCCTGATGGAGCAGTACTTC. Protein sequence: CASSRLMEQYF.

This sequence joins TRBV19 and TRBJ2-7, with a weak D call TRBD2 (6 bases). V dropped 7 bases and J dropped 10 bases, with 23 bases sitting between them. CDR1 and CDR2 (germline): LNHDA, SQIVND (reference sequence). The CDR3 covers 14 residues. This chain's CDR3 is CASNPRPGEAEQYF. CDR3 bases: TGTGCCAGTAATCCCCGACCGGGAGAGGCTGAACAGTACTTC.

The chain combines TRBV7-7 with TRBJ2-5; D is unresolved. The CDR3 spans 14 residues. Germline V gene data show CDR1 as SSHAT and CDR2 as FNYEAQ (reference sequence). V was pared by 4 bases and J by 5 bases, with 14 bases between. The CDR3 bases are TGTGCCAGCAGCTCTAACCGGATGGAGGAGACCCAGTACTTC. Its protein product is CASSSNRMEETQYF.

The chain combines TRBV6-1 with TRBJ1-2, with D hard to call. V lost 5 bases and J 4 bases, leaving 11 bases between the germline ends. The CDR3 spans 13 residues. Per the germline V gene, CDR1 is MNHNS and CDR2 is SASEGT. The CDR3 region is CASSPGISYGYTF. CDR3 bases: TGTGCCAGCAGTCCGGGGATTAGCTATGGCTACACCTTC.

This chain uses TRBV7-8 with TRBJ2-5; 7 bases are a match to TRBD2. From germline, CDR1 is SGHVS and CDR2 FQNEAQ. V was pared by 1 base and J by 5 bases, with 4 bases of the junction left unmatched. This CDR3 has 14 amino acids. This CDR3 is CASSLGPSGETQYF. The CDR3, as DNA: TGTGCCAGCAGCTTAGGACCTAGCGGTGAGACCCAGTACTTC.

The rearrangement uses TRBV28 and TRBJ1-6; D is unclear. This CDR3 spans 13 amino acids. Trimming shortened V by 7 bases and J by 7 bases, and 11 bases separated the two germline ends. Germline lookup yields CDR1 MDHEN and CDR2 SYDVKM. The CDR3 DNA sequence: TGTGCCAGCACCCCAAGGCGGAATTCACCCCTCCACTTT. It yields the protein CASTPRRNSPLHF.

The rearrangement uses TRBV9 and TRBJ1-5; D not resolved. Germline V gives CDR1 SGDLS, CDR2 YYNGEE. V lost 0 bases and J 4 bases, leaving 11 bases between the germline ends. The CDR3 contains 15 residues. Here the CDR3 DNA reads TGTGCCAGCAGCGTAGGTTCAGGAATAAATCAGCCCCAGCATTTT. Protein product: CASSVGSGINQPQHF.

J is TRBJ1-5 and V is TRBV28; 7 bases are shared with TRBD1. Germline assignment: CDR1 MDHEN and CDR2 SYDVKM. V shed 5 bases, J shed 5 bases, and the junction held 9 bases outside the gene matches. There are 15 residues in the CDR3. The CDR3 is CASSPGDSSYQPQHF. The CDR3 nucleotides read TGTGCCAGCAGTCCAGGGGACAGTTCGTATCAGCCCCAGCATTTT.

The rearrangement links TRBV29-1 to TRBJ1-2, with no clear D. CDR1 and CDR2 from the germline V gene are SQVTM and ANQGSEA. V dropped 4 bases and J dropped 2 bases, with 8 bases sitting between them. This CDR3 is 12 amino acids long. CDR3 in amino acids: CSVAIGNYGYTF. The DNA of the CDR3 is TGCAGCGTTGCAATAGGGAACTATGGCTACACCTTC.

This clone has just one count. J is TRBJ2-1 and V is TRBV19, with 12 nucleotides matching TRBD2. Germline lookup yields CDR1 LNHDA and CDR2 SQIVND (reference sequence). There are 15 residues in the CDR3. With 5 bases clipped from V and 7 bases from J, the junction kept 6 bases outside the gene matches. CDR3 nucleotide sequence: TGTGCCAGTAGTTCGACTAGCGGGAGTTGGAATGAGCAGTTCTTC. Its protein product is CASSSTSGSWNEQFF.

The gene calls are TRBV7-9 and TRBJ1-1; D may be TRBD1 (5 bases). V gave up 2 bases and J gave up 4 bases, with 23 bases separating them. CDR1 and CDR2 from the germline V gene are SEHNR and FQNEAQ (reference sequence). The length of the CDR3 is 18 residues. CDR3 loop: CASSLREVTPGRGTEAFF. Here the CDR3 DNA reads TGTGCCAGCAGCTTACGGGAGGTGACTCCCGGTAGGGGCACTGAAGCTTTCTTT.

This chain uses TRBV28 with TRBJ2-5; D not certain. The V gene's germline CDR1 is MDHEN and CDR2 SYDVKM. V shed 5 bases and J shed 1 base, with 11 bases lying between them. The length of the CDR3 is 14 residues. DNA for the CDR3: TGTGCCAGCAGTCGCGACTTACTCCAAGAGACCCAGTACTTC. Residues: CASSRDLLQETQYF.

V is TRBV6-6 and J is TRBJ1-2, with TRBD1 matching 7 bases. The trim removed 5 bases at V and 7 bases at J, leaving 4 bases unmatched. Germline V gene lookup returns CDR1 MNHNY and CDR2 SVGAGI (reference sequence). The CDR3 length is 12 residues. The CDR3 is CASSRDSFGYTF. CDR3 DNA: TGTGCCAGCAGTCGGGACAGTTTTGGCTACACCTTC.

The chain carries TRBV27 and TRBJ1-2; unclear D gene. With 8 bases removed from V and 8 bases from J, the gap between germline ends came to 21 bases. The CDR3 is made up of 14 amino acids. CDR1 and CDR2 (germline): MNHEY, SMNVEV (reference sequence). The CDR3 DNA reads TGTGCCAGCTCTCCCCAAGGGAGGTCGGGGGGCTACACCTTC. Translation: CASSPQGRSGGYTF.

This chain uses TRBV28 with TRBJ1-1, with 8 bases fitting TRBD1. The CDR3 sequence is 14 residues long. J was trimmed by 4 bases and V by 6 bases; bases with no gene match: 7. The germline V gene has CDR1 MDHEN and CDR2 SYDVKM. CDR3 region: CASRKQGVGTEAFF. As DNA, the CDR3 is TGTGCCAGCAGAAAACAGGGGGTAGGCACTGAAGCTTTCTTT.

This chain uses TRBV6-6 with TRBJ1-5; D not certain. V lost 2 bases, J lost 3 bases, and 5 bases lay in between. The CDR3 runs to 13 residues. Germline V gene sequence: CDR1 MNHNY, CDR2 SVGAGI (reference sequence). CDR3 amino acids: CASSYRDNQPQHF. CDR3 DNA: TGTGCCAGCAGTTACAGGGACAATCAGCCCCAGCATTTT.

The rearrangement links TRBV2 to TRBJ2-7; the D is unclear. With 8 bases removed from V and 2 bases from J, the gap between germline ends came to 13 bases. The V gene's germline CDR1 is SNHLY and CDR2 FYNNEI. This CDR3 has 13 amino acids. This chain's CDR3 is CASAKDAPYEQYF. DNA for the CDR3: TGTGCCAGCGCAAAGGATGCCCCCTACGAGCAGTACTTC.

This chain uses TRBV25-1 with TRBJ1-2; possibly TRBD1 for D (5 bases). The CDR3 consists of 15 residues. Trimming pared 4 bases from V and 2 bases from J, leaving 14 bases between. Germline CDR1 and CDR2: MGHDK and SYGVNS. CDR3 nucleotides: TGTGCCAGCAGTGGGTTGGGACTGACGAACTATGGCTACACCTTC. It is translated as CASSGLGLTNYGYTF.

The chain recombines TRBV6-5 with TRBJ2-7, with D possibly being TRBD1 or TRBD2 (5 bases each). With 2 bases removed from V and 4 bases from J, the gap between germline ends came to 15 bases. The CDR3 length is 15 residues. Germline lookup yields CDR1 MNHEY and CDR2 SVGAGI. The CDR3 here is CASSYGDPLIYEQYF. The CDR3 nucleotides are TGTGCCAGCAGTTACGGGGACCCCCTAATTTACGAGCAGTACTTC.

The DNA of the CDR3 is TGTGCCAGCAGTTTACCGGGACAGTACTTCTATGGCTACACCTTC. Translation gives CASSLPGQYFYGYTF. The V call is TRBV28, the J call TRBJ1-2; TRBD1 agrees at 7 bases. V gave up 2 bases and J gave up 4 bases; unmatched junction bases: 7. CDR1 and CDR2 from the germline V gene are MDHEN and SYDVKM. The CDR3 runs to 15 residues.

This rearrangement joins TRBV10-3 to TRBJ1-5; D might be TRBD1 (6 bases). Germline CDR1 ENHRY, CDR2 SYGVKD. The CDR3 length is 15 residues. The germline V and J ends were trimmed by 2 bases and 2 bases, with 10 bases remaining between them. The CDR3 spells CAISERGGGNQPQHF. The DNA for the CDR3 is TGTGCCATCAGTGAGCGGGGGGGCGGCAATCAGCCCCAGCATTTT.

In its sample, this clone was seen once. The CDR3 loop is CASSTGTRGHEQYF. The CDR3 DNA follows: TGTGCCAGCAGTACCGGGACTAGGGGCCACGAGCAGTACTTC. The chain combines TRBV28 with TRBJ2-7; the match to TRBD2 covers 8 bases. Germline V gene sequence: CDR1 MDHEN, CDR2 SYDVKM. The J segment lost 5 bases and the V segment lost 5 bases, leaving 8 bases of the junction unmatched. The CDR3 is made up of 14 amino acids.

The chain carries TRBV19 and TRBJ1-1; D remains ambiguous. CDR3 length equals 13 residues. The V end was cut by 4 bases, the J end by 4 bases, with 10 bases between. CDR1 is LNHDA, CDR2 SQIVND, per germline (reference sequence). CDR3 coding DNA: TGTGCCAGTAGTAAACTGGGGAGCACTGAAGCTTTCTTT. Protein product: CASSKLGSTEAFF.

The rearrangement uses TRBV5-5 and TRBJ1-1, with TRBD1 as a possible D gene (6 bases). Germline values: CDR1 SGHKS, CDR2 YYEKEE (reference sequence). The CDR3 covers 13 residues. The germline V and J ends were trimmed by 1 base and 5 bases, with 9 bases remaining between them. The CDR3 is CASSLPQGTEAFF. The CDR3 region has the DNA TGTGCCAGCAGCTTGCCTCAGGGGACTGAAGCTTTCTTT.

The chain recombines TRBV7-3 with TRBJ1-4; perhaps TRBD1 as D (6 bases). The V end was cut by 2 bases, the J end by 5 bases, with 9 bases between. Germline CDR1 and CDR2: SGHTA and FQGTGA. There are 14 residues in the CDR3. The CDR3 DNA sequence: TGTGCCAGCAGCTTATCTCAGGGGAATGAAAAACTGTTTTTT. Translation gives CASSLSQGNEKLFF. The full variable domain, rest sourced from reference TRBV7-3 and TRBJ1-4, is GAGVSQTPSNKVTEKGKYVELRCDPISGHTALYWYRQSLGQGPEFLIYFQGTGAADDSGLPNDRFFAVRPEGSVSTLKIQRTERGDSAVYLCASSLSQGNEKLFFGSGTQLSVL.

The chain joins TRBV7-8 to TRBJ2-7, with TRBD1 matching over 9 bases. The V and J ends lost 8 bases and 2 bases, in that order; junction bases with no gene match: 1. CDR3 length: 12 amino acids. Germline V gene data show CDR1 as SGHVS and CDR2 as FQNEAQ. The DNA of the CDR3 is TGTGCCAGCGGGACAGGGCCCTACGAGCAGTACTTC. Amino acids: CASGTGPYEQYF.

V and J are TRBV9 and TRBJ2-5; 7 nucleotides align to TRBD1. The germline V gene encodes CDR1 SGDLS and CDR2 YYNGEE. Trimming removed 4 bases from V and 5 bases from J; junction bases left unmatched: 8. The CDR3 is 14 residues long. The CDR3 nucleotides read TGTGCCAGCAGCCCCCGACAGGGTGGGGAGACCCAGTACTTC. It is translated as CASSPRQGGETQYF.

This clone showed up just once. J is TRBJ1-2 and V is TRBV19, with D possibly being TRBD1 (5 bases). Trimming took off 4 bases at V and 4 bases at J, with 13 bases between the two ends. Germline CDR1 LNHDA, CDR2 SQIVND (reference sequence). The CDR3 is 14 residues long. The CDR3: CASSTTGTSYGYTF. CDR3 sequence (DNA): TGTGCCAGTAGTACAACCGGGACGTCCTATGGCTACACCTTC.

This clone appeared a single time. The chain recombines TRBV11-2 with TRBJ1-5, with D perhaps TRBD1 (5 bases). The CDR3 contains 15 residues. From germline, CDR1 is SGHAT and CDR2 FQNNGV. The V end was cut by 0 bases, the J end by 0 bases, with 6 bases between. The CDR3 DNA reads as TGTGCCAGCAGCTTAGACAGGGTTAGCAATCAGCCCCAGCATTTT. This translates into CASSLDRVSNQPQHF.

The chain links TRBV10-3 to TRBJ2-7; the D gene is possibly TRBD1 (5 bases). The ends were cut back, 5 bases at V and 4 bases at J, with 9 bases in the middle. Per the germline V gene, CDR1 is ENHRY and CDR2 is SYGVKD. This CDR3 has 12 residues. CDR3 sequence (DNA): TGTGCCATCAGTTTTCAGGGTTACGAGCAGTACTTC. Amino acids: CAISFQGYEQYF.